The text below deals with one T cell receptor (beta chain). Its antigen is undetermined. The germline gives CDR1 DFQATT, CDR2 SNEGSKA (reference sequence). The CDR3 consists of 13 residues. With 1 base removed from V and 1 base from J, the gap between germline ends came to 7 bases. With each sample, at least 5 micrograms of total RNA were extracted. The sample belongs to a study of blood T cells in healthy people across ages. Study results and limitations: A strong correlation was found between TCR beta diversity and the percentage of naive T cells.

Alongside a J-beta primer mix, a sample-barcoded 5' primer served in a second PCR lasting 7 to 11 cycles. TCRdb called the 5' RACE reads again in MiXCR, with one record for every CDR3 protein. This table has roughly 1,500,000 distinct CDR3 sequences, roughly 32% appearing once. The sequenced material came from blood. The chain uses TRBV20-1 and TRBJ1-2; no clear D gene. The TCR sequence derives from a woman aged 25 to 39 in good health. The CDR3 is CSARVGSNYGYTF. CDR3 sequence (DNA): TGCAGTGCTAGAGTGGGCAGTAACTATGGCTACACCTTC.